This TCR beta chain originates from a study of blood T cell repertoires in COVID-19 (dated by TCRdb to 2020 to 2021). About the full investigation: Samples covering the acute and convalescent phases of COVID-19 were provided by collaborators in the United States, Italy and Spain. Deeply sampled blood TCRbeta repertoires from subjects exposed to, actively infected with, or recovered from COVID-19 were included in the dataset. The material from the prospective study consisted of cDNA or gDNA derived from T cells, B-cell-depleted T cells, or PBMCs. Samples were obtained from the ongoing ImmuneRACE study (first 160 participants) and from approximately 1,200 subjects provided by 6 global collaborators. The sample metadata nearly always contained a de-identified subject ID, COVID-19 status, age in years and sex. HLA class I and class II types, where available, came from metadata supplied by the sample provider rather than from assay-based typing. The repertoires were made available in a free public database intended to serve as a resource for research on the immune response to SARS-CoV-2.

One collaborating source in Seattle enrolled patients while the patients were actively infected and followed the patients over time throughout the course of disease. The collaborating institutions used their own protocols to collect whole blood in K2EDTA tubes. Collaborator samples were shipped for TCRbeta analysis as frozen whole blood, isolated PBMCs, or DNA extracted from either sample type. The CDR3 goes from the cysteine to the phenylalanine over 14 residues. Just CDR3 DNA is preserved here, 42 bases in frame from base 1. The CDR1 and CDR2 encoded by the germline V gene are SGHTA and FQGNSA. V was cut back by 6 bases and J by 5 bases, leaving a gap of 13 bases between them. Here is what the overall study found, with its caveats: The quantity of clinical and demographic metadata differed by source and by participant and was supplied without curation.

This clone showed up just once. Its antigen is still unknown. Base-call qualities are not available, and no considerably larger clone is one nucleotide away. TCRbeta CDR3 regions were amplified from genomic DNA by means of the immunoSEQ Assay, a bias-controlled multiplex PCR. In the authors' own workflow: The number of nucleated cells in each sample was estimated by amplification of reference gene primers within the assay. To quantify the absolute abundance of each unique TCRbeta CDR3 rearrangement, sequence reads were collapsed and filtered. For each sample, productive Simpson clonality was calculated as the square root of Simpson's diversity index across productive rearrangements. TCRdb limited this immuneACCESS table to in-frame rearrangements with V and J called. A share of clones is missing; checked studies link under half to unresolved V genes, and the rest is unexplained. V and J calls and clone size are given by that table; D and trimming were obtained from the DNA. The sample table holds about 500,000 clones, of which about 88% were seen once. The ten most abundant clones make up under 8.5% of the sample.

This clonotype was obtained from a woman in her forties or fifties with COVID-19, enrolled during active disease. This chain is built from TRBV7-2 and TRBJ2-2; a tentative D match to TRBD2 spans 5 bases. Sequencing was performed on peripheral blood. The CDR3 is CASRRGGETGELFF. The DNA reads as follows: TGTGCCAGCAGACGGGGTGGGGAAACCGGGGAGCTGTTTTTT.